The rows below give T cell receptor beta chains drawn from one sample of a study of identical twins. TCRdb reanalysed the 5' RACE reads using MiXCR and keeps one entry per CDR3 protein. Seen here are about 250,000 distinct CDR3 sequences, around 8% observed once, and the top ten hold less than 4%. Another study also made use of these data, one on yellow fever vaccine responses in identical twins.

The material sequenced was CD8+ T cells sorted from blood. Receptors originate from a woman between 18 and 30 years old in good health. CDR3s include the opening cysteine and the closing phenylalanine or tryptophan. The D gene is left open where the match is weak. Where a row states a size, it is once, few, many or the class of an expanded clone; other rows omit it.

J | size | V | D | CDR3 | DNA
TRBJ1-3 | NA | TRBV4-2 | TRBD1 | CASSQDRGGYTIYF | TGTGCCAGCAGCCAAGACAGGGGGGGATACACCATATATTTT
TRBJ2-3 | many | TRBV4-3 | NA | CASSQGPNERDTQYF | TGCGCCAGCAGCCAAGGACCTAACGAGAGAGATACGCAGTATTTT
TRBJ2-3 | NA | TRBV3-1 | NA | CASSQGGSVVPDTQYF | TGTGCCAGCAGCCAAGGAGGAAGCGTTGTCCCAGATACGCAGTATTTT
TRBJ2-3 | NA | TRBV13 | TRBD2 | CASSLQRGRTDTQYF | TGTGCCAGCAGCCTTCAGCGGGGCCGCACAGATACGCAGTATTTT
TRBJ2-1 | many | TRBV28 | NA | CASSLSTGAALAVSYNEQFF | TGTGCCAGCAGTTTAAGTACGGGAGCCGCATTAGCGGTTTCCTACAATGAGCAGTTCTTC
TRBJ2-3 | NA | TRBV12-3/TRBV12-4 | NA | CASSLDPDTQYF | TGTGCCAGCAGTTTGGATCCAGATACGCAGTATTTT
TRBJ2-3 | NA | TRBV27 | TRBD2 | CASSFGLARRDTQYF | TGTGCCAGCAGTTTCGGACTAGCAAGAAGAGATACGCAGTATTTT
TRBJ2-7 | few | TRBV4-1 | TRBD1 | CASSQEVQGAVEQYF | TGCGCCAGCAGCCAAGAGGTCCAGGGGGCGGTCGAGCAGTACTTC
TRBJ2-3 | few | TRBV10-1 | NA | CASSVTGPDTQYF | TGCGCCAGCAGTGTAACGGGACCAGATACGCAGTATTTT
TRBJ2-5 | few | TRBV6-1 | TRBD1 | CASRPNRGREETQYF | TGTGCCAGCAGGCCGAACAGGGGGCGAGAGGAGACCCAGTACTTC
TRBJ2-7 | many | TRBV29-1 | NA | CSADGSGYEQYF | TGCAGCGCCGACGGCTCGGGCTACGAGCAGTACTTC
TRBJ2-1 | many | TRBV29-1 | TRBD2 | CSVARPRGGNEQFF | TGCAGCGTTGCTCGTCCGCGGGGGGGCAATGAGCAGTTCTTC
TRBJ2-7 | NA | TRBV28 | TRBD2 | CASSGRGGLVENEQYF | TGTGCCAGCAGTGGCCGGGGGGGACTAGTCGAAAACGAGCAGTACTTC
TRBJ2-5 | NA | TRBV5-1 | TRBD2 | CASSSGLAGPSWGQETQYF | TGCGCCAGCAGCTCGGGACTAGCGGGGCCGAGCTGGGGACAAGAGACCCAGTACTTC
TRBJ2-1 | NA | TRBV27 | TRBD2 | CASSPPPSGYEQFF | TGTGCCAGCAGTCCACCTCCTAGCGGCTATGAGCAGTTCTTC
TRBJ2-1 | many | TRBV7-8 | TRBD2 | CASSLVTSGRAIVRNEQFF | TGTGCCAGCAGCTTAGTGACTAGCGGGAGGGCAATAGTCAGGAATGAGCAGTTCTTC
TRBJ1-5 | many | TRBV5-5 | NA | CASSKTAFNQPQHF | TGTGCCAGCAGCAAGACAGCTTTCAATCAGCCCCAGCATTTT
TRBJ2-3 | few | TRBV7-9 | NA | CASSFLSDTQYF | TGTGCCAGCAGCTTCTTATCAGATACGCAGTATTTT